This entry features one T cell receptor beta chain sequence. Its specificity is not known. Other nucleotide sequences in the sample specify the same CDR3. The record originates from a study of shared clonotypes between healthy human individuals. Across the whole study: Per donor, CD8 memory used one plate, CD8 naive used two, CD4 memory used three and CD4 naive used three. Study outcomes and limitations: Sharing across four donors was highest in naive CD4 (roughly 5%) and lowest in memory CD8 (0.4%). The study's rarefaction showed incomplete sorted-subset sequencing despite large depth.

Germline CDR1 and CDR2: LNHDA and SQIVND (reference sequence). Trimming left V 5 bases short and J 3 bases short, with 8 bases between. CDR3 length equals 12 residues. Sorted subsets were amplified in replicate PCRs using 200 to 250 ng DNA, approximately 30,000 T cell genomes. Only in-frame clones appear in the TCRdb table, and some are missing; sequencing was by immunoSEQ multiplex PCR. In the table there are approximately 1,500,000 clones, approximately 98% of which are singletons. J is TRBJ2-7 and V is TRBV19; no firm D call. The TCR sequence derives from a man aged 25 to 40 in good health. The sample comprised naive CD4+ T cells sorted from blood. Sample subset: CD45RA+ positively selected. The CDR3 coding sequence is TGTGCCAGTAGTGTAAGAGGCTACGAGCAGTACTTC. Protein product: CASSVRGYEQYF.